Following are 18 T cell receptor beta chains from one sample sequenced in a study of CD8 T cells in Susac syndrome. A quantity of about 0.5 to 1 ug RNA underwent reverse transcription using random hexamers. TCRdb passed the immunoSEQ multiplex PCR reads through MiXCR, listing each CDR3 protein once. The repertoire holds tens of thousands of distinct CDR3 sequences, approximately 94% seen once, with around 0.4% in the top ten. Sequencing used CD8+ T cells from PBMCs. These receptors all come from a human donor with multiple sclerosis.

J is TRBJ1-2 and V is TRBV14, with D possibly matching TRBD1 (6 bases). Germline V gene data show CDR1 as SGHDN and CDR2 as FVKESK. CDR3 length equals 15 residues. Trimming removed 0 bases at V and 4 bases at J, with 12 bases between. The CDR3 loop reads CASSQDLGGPYGYTF. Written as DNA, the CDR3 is TGTGCCAGCAGCCAAGATCTCGGGGGGCCCTATGGCTACACCTTC.

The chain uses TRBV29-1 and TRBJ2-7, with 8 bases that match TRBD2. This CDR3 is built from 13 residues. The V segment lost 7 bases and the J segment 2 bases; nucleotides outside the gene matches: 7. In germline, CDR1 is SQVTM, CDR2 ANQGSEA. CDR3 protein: CSAAGGQTYEQYF. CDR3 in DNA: TGCAGCGCCGCGGGGGGACAAACCTACGAGCAGTACTTC.

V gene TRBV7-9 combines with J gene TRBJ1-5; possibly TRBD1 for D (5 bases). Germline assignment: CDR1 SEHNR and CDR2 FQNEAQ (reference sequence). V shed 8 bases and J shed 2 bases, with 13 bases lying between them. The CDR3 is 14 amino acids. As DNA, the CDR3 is TGTGCCAGCGGGTCCCAGGGCGGCAATCAGCCCCAGCATTTT. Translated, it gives CASGSQGGNQPQHF.

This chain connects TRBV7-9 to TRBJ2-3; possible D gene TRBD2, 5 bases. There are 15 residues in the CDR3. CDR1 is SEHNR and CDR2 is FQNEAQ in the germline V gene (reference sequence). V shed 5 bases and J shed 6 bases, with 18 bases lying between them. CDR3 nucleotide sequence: TGTGCCAGCAGCCCACGGGGTCGGTCCCCTGATACGCAGTATTTT. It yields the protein CASSPRGRSPDTQYF.

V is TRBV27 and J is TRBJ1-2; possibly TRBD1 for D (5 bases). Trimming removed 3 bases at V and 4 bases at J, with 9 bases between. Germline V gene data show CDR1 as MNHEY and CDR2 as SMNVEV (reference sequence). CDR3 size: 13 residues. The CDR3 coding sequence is TGTGCCAGCAGTTTGGGGACCACCTATGGCTACACCTTC. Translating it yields CASSLGTTYGYTF.

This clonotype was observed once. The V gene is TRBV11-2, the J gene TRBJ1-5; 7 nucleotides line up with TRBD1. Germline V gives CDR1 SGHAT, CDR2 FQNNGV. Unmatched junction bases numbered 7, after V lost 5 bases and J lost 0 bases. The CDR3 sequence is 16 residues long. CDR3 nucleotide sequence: TGTGCCAGCAGCAAAGGGACAGAGAGTAGCAATCAGCCCCAGCATTTT. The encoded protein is CASSKGTESSNQPQHF.

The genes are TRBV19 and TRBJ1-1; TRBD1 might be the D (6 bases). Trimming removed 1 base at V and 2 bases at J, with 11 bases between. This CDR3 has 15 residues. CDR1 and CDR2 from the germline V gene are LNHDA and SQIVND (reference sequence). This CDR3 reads CASSIAEGTNTEAFF. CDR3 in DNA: TGTGCCAGTAGTATAGCTGAGGGGACAAACACTGAAGCTTTCTTT.

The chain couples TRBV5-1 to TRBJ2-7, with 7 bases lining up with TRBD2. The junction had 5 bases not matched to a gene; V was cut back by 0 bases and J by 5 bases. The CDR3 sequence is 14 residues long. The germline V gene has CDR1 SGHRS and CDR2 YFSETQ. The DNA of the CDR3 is TGCGCCAGCAGCTTGGACGGGAGCGGGGACGAGCAGTACTTC. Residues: CASSLDGSGDEQYF.

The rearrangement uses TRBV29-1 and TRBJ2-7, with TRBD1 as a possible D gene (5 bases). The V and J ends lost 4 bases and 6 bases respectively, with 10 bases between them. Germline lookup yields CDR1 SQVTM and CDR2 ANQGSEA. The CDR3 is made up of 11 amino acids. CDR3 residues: CSVGPGREQYF. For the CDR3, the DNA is TGCAGCGTTGGACCAGGGCGCGAGCAGTACTTC.

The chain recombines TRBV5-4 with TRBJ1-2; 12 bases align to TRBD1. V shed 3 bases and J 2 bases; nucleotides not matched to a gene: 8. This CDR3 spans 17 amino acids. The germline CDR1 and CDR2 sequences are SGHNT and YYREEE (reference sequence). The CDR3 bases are TGTGCCAGCAGCTGGGGGGACAGGGGGCGAATGAACTATGGCTACACCTTC. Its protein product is CASSWGDRGRMNYGYTF.

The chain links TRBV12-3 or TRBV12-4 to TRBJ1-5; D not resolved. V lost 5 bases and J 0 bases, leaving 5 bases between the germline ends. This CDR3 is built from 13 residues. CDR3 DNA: TGTGCCAGCAGTCGGGGTAGCAATCAGCCCCAGCATTTT. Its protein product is CASSRGSNQPQHF.

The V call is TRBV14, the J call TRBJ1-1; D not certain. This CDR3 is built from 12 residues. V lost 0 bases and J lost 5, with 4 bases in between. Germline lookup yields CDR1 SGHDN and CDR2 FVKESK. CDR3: CASSQEGTEAFF. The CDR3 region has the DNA TGTGCCAGCAGCCAAGAAGGGACTGAAGCTTTCTTT. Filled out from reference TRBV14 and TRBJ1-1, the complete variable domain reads EAGVTQFPSHSVIEKGQTVTLRCDPISGHDNLYWYRRVMGKEIKFLLHFVKESKQDESGMPNNRFLAERTGGTYSTLKVQPAELEDSGVYFCASSQEGTEAFFGQGTRLTVV.

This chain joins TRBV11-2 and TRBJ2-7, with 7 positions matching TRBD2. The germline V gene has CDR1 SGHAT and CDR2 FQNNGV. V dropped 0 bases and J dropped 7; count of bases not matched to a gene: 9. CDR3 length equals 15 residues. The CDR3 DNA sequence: TGTGCCAGCAGCTTAGATCTAGCGGCGACTCGGGAGCAGTACTTC. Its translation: CASSLDLAATREQYF.

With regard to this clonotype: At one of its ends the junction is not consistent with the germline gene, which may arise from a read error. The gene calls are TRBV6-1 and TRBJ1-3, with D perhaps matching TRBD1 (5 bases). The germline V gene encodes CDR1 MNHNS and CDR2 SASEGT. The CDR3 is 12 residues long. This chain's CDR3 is CASSEGGRVTDF. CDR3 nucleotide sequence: TGTGCCAGCAGTGAAGGCGGCAGGGTCACGGACTTT.

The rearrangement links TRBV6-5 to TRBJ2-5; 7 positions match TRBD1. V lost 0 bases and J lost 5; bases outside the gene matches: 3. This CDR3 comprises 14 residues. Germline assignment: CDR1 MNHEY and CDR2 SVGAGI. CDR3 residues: CASSYSDRLETQYF. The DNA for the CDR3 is TGTGCCAGCAGTTACTCGGACAGGTTGGAGACCCAGTACTTC.

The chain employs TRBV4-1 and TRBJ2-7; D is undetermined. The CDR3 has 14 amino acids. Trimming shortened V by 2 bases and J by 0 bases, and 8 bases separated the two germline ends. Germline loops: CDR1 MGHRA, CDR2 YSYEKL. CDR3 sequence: CASSQHLVSYEQYF. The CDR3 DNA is TGCGCCAGCAGCCAACACCTCGTCTCCTACGAGCAGTACTTC.

The DNA of the CDR3 is TGTGCCAGCTCCCCTATTCAGGGAGGGAGCACAGATACGCAGTATTTT. Its translation: CASSPIQGGSTDTQYF. The chain is built from TRBV18 and TRBJ2-3; 7 bases line up with TRBD2. Per the germline V gene, CDR1 is KGHSH and CDR2 is LQKENI. The CDR3 extends over 16 amino acids. With V trimmed by 6 bases and J by 0 bases, 9 bases remained unmatched. The full variable domain, with the rest looked up from reference TRBV18 and TRBJ2-3, is NAGVMQNPRHLVRRRGQEARLRCSPMKGHSHVYWYRQLPEEGLKFMVYLQKENIIDESGMPKERFSAEFPKEGPSILRIQQVVRGDSAAYFCASSPIQGGSTDTQYFGPGTRLTVL.

CDR3 loop: CASSFPGGRRETQYF. The CDR3 DNA is TGTGCCAGCAGCTTTCCAGGGGGAAGACGGGAGACCCAGTACTTC. The chain joins TRBV11-2 to TRBJ2-5; 7 positions match TRBD1. The CDR3 is 15 amino acids. V was pared by 3 bases and J by 5 bases, with 9 bases of the junction left unmatched. The V gene's germline CDR1 is SGHAT and CDR2 FQNNGV.